This T cell receptor beta chain was retrieved from a study of T cells in localized non-small cell lung cancer. Study-level findings and limits: The study detected a median about 50 of the top 100 tumor clones in adjacent lung. Uninvolved adjacent lung had higher T cell clonality than tumor and all other tissues. Heterogeneity remains possible, as sequencing covered one tumor region only. Higher adjacent-lung clonality was associated with shorter survival.

Turning to this clone: Antigen: not known.

The repertoire was sequenced with immunoSEQ multiplex PCR; TCRdb's copy has only in-frame clones and lacks some. The sample has tens of thousands of clones; roughly 87% are singletons. The CDR3 sequence is 19 residues long. Germline assignment: CDR1 SGHTA and CDR2 FQGNSA. Trimming at V came to 1 base and at J to 3 bases, leaving 10 bases not matched to a gene. This sequence joins TRBV7-2 and TRBJ2-3; 13 positions agree with TRBD2. The sample was peripheral blood, taken before any cancer treatment. This clonotype was sampled from a male donor aged 60 or over with stage III squamous cell lung carcinoma. CDR3 sequence reads: CASSLDSTTSGRVTDTQYF. CDR3 sequence (DNA): TGTGCCAGCAGCTTAGATTCCACTACTAGCGGGAGGGTAACAGATACGCAGTATTTT.